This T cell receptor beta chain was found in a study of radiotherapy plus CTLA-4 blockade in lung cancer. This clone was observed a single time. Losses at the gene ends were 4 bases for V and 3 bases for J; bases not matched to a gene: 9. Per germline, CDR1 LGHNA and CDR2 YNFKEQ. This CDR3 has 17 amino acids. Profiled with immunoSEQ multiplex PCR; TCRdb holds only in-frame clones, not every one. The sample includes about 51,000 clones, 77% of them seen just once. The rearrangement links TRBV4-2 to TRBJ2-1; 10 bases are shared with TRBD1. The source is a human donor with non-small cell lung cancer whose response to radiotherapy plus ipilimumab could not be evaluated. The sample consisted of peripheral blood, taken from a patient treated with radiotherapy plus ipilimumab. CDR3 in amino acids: CASSPTTGGNGYNEQFF. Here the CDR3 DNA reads TGTGCCAGCAGCCCCACGACAGGGGGCAATGGCTACAATGAGCAGTTCTTC.